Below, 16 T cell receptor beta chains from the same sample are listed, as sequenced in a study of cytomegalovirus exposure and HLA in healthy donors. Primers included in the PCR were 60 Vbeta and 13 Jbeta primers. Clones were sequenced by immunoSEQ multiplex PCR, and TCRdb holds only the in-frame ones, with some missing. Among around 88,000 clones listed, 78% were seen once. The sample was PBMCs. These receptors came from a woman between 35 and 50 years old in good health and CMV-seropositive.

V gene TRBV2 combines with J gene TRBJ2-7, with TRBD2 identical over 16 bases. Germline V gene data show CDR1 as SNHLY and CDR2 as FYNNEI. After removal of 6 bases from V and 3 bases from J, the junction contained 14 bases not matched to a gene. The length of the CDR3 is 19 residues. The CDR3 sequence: CASRAGGLAGGPALYEQYF. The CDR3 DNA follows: TGTGCCAGCAGAGCCGGGGGACTAGCGGGAGGGCCTGCTCTCTACGAGCAGTACTTC.

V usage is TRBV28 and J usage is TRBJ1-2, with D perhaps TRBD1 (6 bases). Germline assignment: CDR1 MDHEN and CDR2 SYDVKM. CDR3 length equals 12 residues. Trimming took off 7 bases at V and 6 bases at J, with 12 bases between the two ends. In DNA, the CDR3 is TGTGCCAGCACCAAACAGGGTCATGGCTACACCTTC. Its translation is CASTKQGHGYTF.

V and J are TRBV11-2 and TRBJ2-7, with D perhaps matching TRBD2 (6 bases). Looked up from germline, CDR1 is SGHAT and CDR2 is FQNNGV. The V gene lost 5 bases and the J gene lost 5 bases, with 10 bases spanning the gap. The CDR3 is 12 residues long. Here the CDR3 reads CASSPGGDEQYF. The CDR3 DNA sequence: TGTGCCAGCAGCCCCGGGGGAGACGAGCAGTACTTC.

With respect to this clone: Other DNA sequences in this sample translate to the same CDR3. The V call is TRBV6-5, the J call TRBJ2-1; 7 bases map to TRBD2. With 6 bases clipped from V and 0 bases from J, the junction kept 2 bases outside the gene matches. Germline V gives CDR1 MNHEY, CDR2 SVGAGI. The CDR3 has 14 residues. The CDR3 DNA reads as TGTGCCAGCAGGGGGGGGAGCTCCTACAATGAGCAGTTCTTC. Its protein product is CASRGGSSYNEQFF.

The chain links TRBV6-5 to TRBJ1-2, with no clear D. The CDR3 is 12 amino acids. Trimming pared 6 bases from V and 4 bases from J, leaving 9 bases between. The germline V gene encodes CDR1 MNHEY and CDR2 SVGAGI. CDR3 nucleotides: TGTGCCAGCAGGTCGCTGGCCTATGGCTACACCTTC. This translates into CASRSLAYGYTF.

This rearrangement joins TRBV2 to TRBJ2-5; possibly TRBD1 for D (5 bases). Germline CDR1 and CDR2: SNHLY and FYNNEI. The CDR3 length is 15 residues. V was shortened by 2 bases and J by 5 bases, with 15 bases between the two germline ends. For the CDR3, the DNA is TGTGCCAGCAGTGAATCTTATGGGGCGTCGGAGACCCAGTACTTC. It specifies CASSESYGASETQYF.

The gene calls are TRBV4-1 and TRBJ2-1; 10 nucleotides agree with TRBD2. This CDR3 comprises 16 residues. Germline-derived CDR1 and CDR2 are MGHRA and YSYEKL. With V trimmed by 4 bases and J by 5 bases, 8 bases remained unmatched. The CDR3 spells CASSRPLAGVHNEQFF. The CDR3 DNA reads TGCGCCAGCAGCCGCCCCCTAGCGGGGGTGCACAATGAGCAGTTCTTC.

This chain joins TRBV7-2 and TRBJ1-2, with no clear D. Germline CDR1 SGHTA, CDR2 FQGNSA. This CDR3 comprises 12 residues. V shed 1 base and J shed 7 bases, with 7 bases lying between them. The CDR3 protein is CASSLDFGGYTF. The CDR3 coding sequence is TGTGCCAGCAGCTTAGACTTTGGTGGCTACACCTTC.

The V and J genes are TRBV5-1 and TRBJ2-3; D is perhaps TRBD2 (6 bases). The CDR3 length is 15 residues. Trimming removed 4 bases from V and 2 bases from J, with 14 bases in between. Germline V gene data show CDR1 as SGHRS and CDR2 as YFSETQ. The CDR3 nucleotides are TGCGCCAGCAGCCCCGGGGGTGGGACCACAGATACGCAGTATTTT. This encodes CASSPGGGTTDTQYF.

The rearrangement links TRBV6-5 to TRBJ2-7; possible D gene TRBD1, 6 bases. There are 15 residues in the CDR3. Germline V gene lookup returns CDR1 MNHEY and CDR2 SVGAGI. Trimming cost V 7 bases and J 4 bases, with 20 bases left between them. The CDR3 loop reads CASKRQTTGLYEQYF. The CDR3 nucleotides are TGTGCCAGCAAGAGACAAACGACAGGCCTTTACGAGCAGTACTTC.

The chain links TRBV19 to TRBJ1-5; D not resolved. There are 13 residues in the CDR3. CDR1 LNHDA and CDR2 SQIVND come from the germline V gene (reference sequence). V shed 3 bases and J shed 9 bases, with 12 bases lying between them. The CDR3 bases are TGTGCCAGTAGTATCCTTGCTTCAGGGCCCCAGCATTTT. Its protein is CASSILASGPQHF.

CDR3 residues: CSVGRLAVDEQFF. The DNA of the CDR3 is TGCAGCGTTGGTCGGCTAGCCGTTGATGAGCAGTTCTTC. V gene TRBV29-1 combines with J gene TRBJ2-1; D is perhaps TRBD2 (5 bases). The germline CDR1 and CDR2 sequences are SQVTM and ANQGSEA. The V end lost 4 bases, the J end lost 8 bases, and 15 bases lay between the germline ends. CDR3 size: 13 residues.

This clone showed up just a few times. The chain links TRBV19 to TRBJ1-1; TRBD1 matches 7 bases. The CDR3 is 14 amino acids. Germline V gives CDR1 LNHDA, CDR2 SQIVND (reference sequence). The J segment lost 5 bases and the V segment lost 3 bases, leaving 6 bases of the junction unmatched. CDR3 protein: CASSIPTGWTEAFF. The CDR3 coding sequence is TGTGCCAGTAGTATCCCGACAGGGTGGACTGAAGCTTTCTTT.

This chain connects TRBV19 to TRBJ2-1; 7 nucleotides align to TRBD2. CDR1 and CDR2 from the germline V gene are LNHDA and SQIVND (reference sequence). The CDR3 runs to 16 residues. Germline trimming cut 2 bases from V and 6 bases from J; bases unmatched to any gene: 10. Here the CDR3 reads CASSILQRERVNEQFF. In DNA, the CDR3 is TGTGCCAGTAGTATACTTCAGCGGGAAAGGGTCAATGAGCAGTTCTTC.

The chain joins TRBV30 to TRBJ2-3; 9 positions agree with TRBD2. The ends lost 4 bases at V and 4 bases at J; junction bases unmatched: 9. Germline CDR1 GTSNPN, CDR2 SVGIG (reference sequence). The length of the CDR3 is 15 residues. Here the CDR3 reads CAWTRSGSGADTQYF. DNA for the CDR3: TGTGCCTGGACCCGTAGCGGGAGCGGCGCAGATACGCAGTATTTT.

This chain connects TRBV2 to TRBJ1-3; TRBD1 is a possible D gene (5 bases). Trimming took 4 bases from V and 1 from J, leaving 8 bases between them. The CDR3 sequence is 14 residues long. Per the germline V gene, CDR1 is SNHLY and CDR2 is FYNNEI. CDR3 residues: CASSGTMSGNTIYF. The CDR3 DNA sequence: TGTGCCAGCAGTGGGACAATGTCTGGAAACACCATATATTTT.